This T cell receptor (beta chain) was profiled in a study of blood T cell repertoires in COVID-19. Whole-study context: Nucleic acid was either cDNA or gDNA, and it came from T cells, B-cell-depleted T cells, or PBMCs.

Libraries were prepared by immunoSEQ multiplex PCR; TCRdb keeps only in-frame clonotypes and omits some of them. Of approximately 210,000 clones in the sample, about four fifths are singletons; the top ten hold approximately 12%. This sequence was found in a woman in her thirties or forties with acute or convalescent COVID-19. Input material: peripheral blood.

CDR3 nucleotide sequence: TGTGCCAGCAGTTGGAGACTAGCGGGAGTTAGGGCAGATACGCAGTATTTT. As protein: CASSWRLAGVRADTQYF. V is TRBV7-2 and J is TRBJ2-3, with TRBD2 matching 12 bases. The germline V gene has CDR1 SGHTA and CDR2 FQGNSA. This CDR3 is 17 amino acids long. Losses at the gene ends were 6 bases for V and 4 bases for J; bases not matched to a gene: 11.